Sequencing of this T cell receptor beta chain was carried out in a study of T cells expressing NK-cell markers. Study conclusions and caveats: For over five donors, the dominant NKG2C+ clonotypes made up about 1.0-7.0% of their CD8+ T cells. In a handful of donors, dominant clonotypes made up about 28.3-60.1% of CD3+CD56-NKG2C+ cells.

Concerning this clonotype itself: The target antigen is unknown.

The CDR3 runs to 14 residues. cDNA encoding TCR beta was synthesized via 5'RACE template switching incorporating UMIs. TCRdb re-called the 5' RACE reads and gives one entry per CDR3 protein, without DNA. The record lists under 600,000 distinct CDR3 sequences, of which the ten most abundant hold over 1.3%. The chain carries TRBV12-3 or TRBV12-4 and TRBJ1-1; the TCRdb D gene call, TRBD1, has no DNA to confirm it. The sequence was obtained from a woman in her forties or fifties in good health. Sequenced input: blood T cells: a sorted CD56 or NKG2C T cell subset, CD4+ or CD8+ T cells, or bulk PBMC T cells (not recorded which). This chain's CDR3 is CASSFLYEGAEAFF.